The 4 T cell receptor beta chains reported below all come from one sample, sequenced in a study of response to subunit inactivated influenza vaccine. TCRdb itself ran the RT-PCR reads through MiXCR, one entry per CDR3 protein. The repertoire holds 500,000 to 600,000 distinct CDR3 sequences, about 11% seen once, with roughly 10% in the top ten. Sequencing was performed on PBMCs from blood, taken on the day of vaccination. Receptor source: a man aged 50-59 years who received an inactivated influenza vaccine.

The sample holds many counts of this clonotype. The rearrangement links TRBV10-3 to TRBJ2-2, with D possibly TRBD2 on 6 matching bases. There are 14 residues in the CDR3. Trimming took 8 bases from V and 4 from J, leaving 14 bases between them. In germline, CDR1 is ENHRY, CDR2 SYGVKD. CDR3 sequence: CAIGGRGGTGELFF. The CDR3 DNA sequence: TGTGCCATCGGTGGGCGGGGCGGCACCGGGGAGCTGTTTTTT.

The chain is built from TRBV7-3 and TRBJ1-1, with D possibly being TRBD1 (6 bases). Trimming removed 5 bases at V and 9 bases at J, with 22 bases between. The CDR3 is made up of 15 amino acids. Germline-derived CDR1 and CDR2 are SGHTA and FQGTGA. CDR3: CASSGKTSGTPKAFF. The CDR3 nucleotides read TGTGCCAGCAGCGGTAAAACTTCCGGGACACCTAAAGCTTTCTTT.

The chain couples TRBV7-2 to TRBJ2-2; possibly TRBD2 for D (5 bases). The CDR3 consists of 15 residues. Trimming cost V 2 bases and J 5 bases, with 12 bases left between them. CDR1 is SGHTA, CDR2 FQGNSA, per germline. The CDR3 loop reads CASSLTGIGTGELFF. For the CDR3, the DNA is TGTGCCAGCAGCTTAACGGGGATAGGGACCGGGGAGCTGTTTTTT.

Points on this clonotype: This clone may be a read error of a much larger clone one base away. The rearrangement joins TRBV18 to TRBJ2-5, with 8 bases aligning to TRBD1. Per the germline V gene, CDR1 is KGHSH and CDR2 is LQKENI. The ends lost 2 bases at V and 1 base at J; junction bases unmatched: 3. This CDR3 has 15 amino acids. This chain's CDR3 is CASSPDGTGQETQYF. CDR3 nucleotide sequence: TGTGCCAGCTCACCAGACGGGACAGGCCAAGAGACCCAGTACTTC.